A single sample gave rise to the 8 T cell receptor beta chains below, sequenced in a study of T cells and copy number aberrations in small-cell lung cancer. TCRdb keeps only in-frame clones here, not all; method: immunoSEQ multiplex PCR. The sample lists about 3,000 clones, about nine tenths seen once, with 4.5% in the top ten. The specimen sequenced was normal tissue next to the tumor. The origin of the receptors is a man aged 45-60 years with small cell lung cancer.

This chain connects TRBV4-2 to TRBJ1-2, with TRBD1 matching over 8 bases. V shed 5 bases and J 0 bases; nucleotides not matched to a gene: 5. Germline V gene data show CDR1 as LGHNA and CDR2 as YNFKEQ. The CDR3 runs to 15 residues. Written as DNA, the CDR3 is TGTGCCAGCAGCGACAGGGGACCAGCTAACTATGGCTACACCTTC. As protein: CASSDRGPANYGYTF.

This clone was recorded a few times. The rearrangement joins TRBV15 to TRBJ2-7, with TRBD2 as a possible D gene (6 bases). With 4 bases removed from V and 6 bases from J, the gap between germline ends came to 13 bases. The CDR3 sequence is 13 residues long. CDR1 and CDR2 (germline): LNHNV, YYDKDF (reference sequence). This CDR3 is CATSTLGGPEQYF. CDR3 nucleotides: TGTGCCACCAGCACCCTTGGAGGGCCCGAGCAGTACTTC.

The chain uses TRBV29-1 and TRBJ2-2; D perhaps matches TRBD2 (5 bases). Germline-derived CDR1 and CDR2 are SQVTM and ANQGSEA. Trimming left V 0 bases short and J 3 bases short, with 14 bases between. The CDR3 length is 16 residues. The CDR3 coding sequence is TGCAGCGTTGAAGATCCCCTTAGGACTCACACCGGGGAGCTGTTTTTT. Its protein is CSVEDPLRTHTGELFF.

This chain uses TRBV7-6 with TRBJ1-2; D not resolved. The V gene lost 5 bases and the J gene lost 4 bases, with 11 bases spanning the gap. This CDR3 has 13 residues. CDR1 is SGHVS and CDR2 is FNYEAQ in the germline V gene. The CDR3 spells CASSQSGSYGYTF. CDR3 coding DNA: TGTGCCAGCAGCCAGTCTGGGAGCTATGGCTACACCTTC.

This clone has just one count. The rearrangement links TRBV20-1 to TRBJ2-7; D remains ambiguous. V lost 3 bases and J 3 bases, leaving 6 bases between the germline ends. The CDR3 is 11 amino acids. Germline V lookup: CDR1 DFQATT, CDR2 SNEGSKA (reference sequence). CDR3 nucleotides: TGCAGTGCTAGTCAACTCTACGAGCAGTACTTC. The encoded protein is CSASQLYEQYF.

The chain couples TRBV11-2 to TRBJ2-2; 9 bases agree with TRBD2. V shed 2 bases and J 0 bases; nucleotides not matched to a gene: 10. The CDR3 is 19 residues long. Per germline, CDR1 SGHAT and CDR2 FQNNGV. The CDR3 here is CASSLNPTSGVANTGELFF. Here the CDR3 DNA reads TGTGCCAGCAGCTTAAACCCGACTAGCGGAGTCGCGAACACCGGGGAGCTGTTTTTT.

This rearrangement joins TRBV5-8 to TRBJ1-1; TRBD1 matches at 8 bases. The CDR3 has 13 amino acids. From germline, CDR1 is SGHTS and CDR2 YDEGEE. J lost 4 bases, V lost 2 bases, and 1 base had no gene match. The CDR3 sequence is CASSLQGGTEAFF. CDR3 nucleotide sequence: TGTGCCAGCAGCTTACAGGGGGGCACTGAAGCTTTCTTT.

A single count supports this clone. The rearrangement uses TRBV5-1 and TRBJ2-5, with D unclear. V gave up 0 bases and J gave up 4 bases, with 4 bases separating them. CDR1 and CDR2 from the germline V gene are SGHRS and YFSETQ. The CDR3 contains 12 residues. CDR3 DNA sequence: TGCGCCAGCAGCTTGGAGGTAGAGACCCAGTACTTC. This translates into CASSLEVETQYF.